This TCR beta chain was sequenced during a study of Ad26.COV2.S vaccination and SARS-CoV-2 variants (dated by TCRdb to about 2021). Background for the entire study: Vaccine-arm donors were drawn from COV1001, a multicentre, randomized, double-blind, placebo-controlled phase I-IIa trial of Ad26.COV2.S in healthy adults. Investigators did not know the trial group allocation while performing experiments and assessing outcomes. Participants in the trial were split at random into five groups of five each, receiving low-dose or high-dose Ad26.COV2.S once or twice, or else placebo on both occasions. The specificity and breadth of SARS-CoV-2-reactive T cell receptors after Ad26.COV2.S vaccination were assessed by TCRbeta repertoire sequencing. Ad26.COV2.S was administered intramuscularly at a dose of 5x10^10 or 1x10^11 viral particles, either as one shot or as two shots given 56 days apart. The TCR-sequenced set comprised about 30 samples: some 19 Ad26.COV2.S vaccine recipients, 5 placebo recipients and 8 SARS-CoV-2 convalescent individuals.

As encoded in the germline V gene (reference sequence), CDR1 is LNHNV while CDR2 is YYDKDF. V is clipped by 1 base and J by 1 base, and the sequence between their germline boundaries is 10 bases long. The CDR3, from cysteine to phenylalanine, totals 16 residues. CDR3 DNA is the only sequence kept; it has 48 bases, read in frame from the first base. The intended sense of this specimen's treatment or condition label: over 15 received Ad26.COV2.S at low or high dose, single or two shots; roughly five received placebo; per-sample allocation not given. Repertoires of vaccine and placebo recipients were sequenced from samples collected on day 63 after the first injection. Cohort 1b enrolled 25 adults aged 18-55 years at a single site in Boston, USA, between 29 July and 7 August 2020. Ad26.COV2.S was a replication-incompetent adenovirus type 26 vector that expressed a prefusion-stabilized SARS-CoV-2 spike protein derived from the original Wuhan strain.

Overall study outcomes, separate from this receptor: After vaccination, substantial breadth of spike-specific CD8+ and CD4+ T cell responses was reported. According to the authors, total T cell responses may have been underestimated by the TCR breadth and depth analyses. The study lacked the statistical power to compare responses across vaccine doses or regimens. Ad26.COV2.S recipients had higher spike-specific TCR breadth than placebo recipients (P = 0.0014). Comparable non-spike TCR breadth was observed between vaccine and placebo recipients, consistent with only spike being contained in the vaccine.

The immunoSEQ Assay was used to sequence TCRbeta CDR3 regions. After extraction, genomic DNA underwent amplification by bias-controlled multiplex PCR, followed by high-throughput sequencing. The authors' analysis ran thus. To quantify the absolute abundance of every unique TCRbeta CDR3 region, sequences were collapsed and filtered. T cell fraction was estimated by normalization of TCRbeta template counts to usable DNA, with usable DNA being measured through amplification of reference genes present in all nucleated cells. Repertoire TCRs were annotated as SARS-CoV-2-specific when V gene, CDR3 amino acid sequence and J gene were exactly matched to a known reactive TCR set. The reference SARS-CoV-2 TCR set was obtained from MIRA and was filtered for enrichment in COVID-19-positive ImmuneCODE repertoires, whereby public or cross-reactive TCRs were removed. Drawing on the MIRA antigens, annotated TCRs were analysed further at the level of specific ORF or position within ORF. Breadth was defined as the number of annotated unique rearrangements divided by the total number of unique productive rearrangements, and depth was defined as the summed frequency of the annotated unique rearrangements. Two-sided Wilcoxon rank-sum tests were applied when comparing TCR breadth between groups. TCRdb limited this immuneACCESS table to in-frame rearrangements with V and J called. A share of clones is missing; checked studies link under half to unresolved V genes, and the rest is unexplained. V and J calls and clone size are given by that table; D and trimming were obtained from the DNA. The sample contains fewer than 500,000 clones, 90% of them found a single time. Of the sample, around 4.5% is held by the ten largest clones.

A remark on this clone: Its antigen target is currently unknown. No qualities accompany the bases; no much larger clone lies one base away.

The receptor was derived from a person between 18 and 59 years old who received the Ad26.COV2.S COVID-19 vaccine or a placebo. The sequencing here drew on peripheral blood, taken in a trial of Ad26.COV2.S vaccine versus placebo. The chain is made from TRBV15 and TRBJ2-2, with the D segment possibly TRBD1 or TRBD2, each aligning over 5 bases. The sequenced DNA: TGTGCCACCAGCAGAGGTCGGGGCCAGAACACCGGGGAGCTGTTTTTT. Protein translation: CATSRGRGQNTGELFF.